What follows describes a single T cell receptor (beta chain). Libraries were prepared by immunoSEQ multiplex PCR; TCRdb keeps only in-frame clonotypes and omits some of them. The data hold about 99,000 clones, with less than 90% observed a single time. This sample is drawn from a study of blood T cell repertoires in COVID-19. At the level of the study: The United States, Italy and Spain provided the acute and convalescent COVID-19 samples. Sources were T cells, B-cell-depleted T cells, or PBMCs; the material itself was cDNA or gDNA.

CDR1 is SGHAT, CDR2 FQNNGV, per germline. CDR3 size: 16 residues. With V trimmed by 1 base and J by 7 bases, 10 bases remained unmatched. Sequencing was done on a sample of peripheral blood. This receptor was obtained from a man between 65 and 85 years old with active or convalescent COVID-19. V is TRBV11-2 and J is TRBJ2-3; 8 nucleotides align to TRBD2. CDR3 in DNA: TGTGCCAGCAGCTTAGCCGGCGGGGGGCCAGGAAATACGCAGTATTTT. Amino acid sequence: CASSLAGGGPGNTQYF.